This TCR beta chain comes out of a study of shared clonotypes between healthy human individuals. As for the study in general: Every donor yielded three CD4 naive, three CD4 memory, two CD8 naive and one CD8 memory plate.

For this clone: Its antigen remains unidentified.

Points from the study as a whole: Several donors shared around 5.1% of their naive CD4 clonotypes.

Naive CD8 cells, CD45RO-negative and positively selected for CCR7, excluded terminally differentiated effector memory CD45RA+ cells. Sequencing used immunoSEQ multiplex PCR; TCRdb keeps in-frame clones, though not all of them. This sample has approximately 600,000 clones, with approximately 96% found just once. The clonotype was recovered from a woman aged 25-40 years in good health. Input material: naive CD8+ T cells sorted from blood.

The CDR3 DNA reads TGTGCCAGCAGCTGGCCGGGACTAGTCGCCGAGCAGTACTTC. Translating it yields CASSWPGLVAEQYF. This chain joins TRBV5-6 and TRBJ2-7; 8 bases match TRBD2. V dropped 3 bases and J dropped 6; count of bases not matched to a gene: 8. Germline V gene lookup returns CDR1 SGHDT and CDR2 YYEEEE. This CDR3 comprises 14 residues.